This entry lists 25 T cell receptor beta chains sequenced from one sample in a study of CD8 T cells in ankylosing spondylitis. Using its own MiXCR run on the 5' RACE reads, TCRdb lists one record per CDR3 protein. The repertoire consists of 90,000 to 120,000 distinct CDR3 sequences, with approximately 25% occurring once and the leading ten covering around 12%. The sequencing input was synovial fluid, either unsorted or a sorted T cell fraction (not recorded which). The receptor source for this set is a male donor with ankylosing spondylitis.

This clonotype has just a few counts. This chain joins TRBV6-1 and TRBJ2-7, with 8 bases fitting TRBD1. The CDR3 contains 16 residues. Germline assignment: CDR1 MNHNS and CDR2 SASEGT. The trim removed 6 bases at V and 4 bases at J, leaving 14 bases unmatched. CDR3 amino acids: CASSSTKDRGRYEQYF. For the CDR3, the DNA is TGTGCCAGCAGCTCAACAAAAGACAGGGGAAGATACGAGCAGTACTTC.

In DNA form, the CDR3 reads TGTGCCAGCACACGGTCTAGCGGGGAGTACAATGAGCAGTTCTTC. It specifies CASTRSSGEYNEQFF. The chain is built from TRBV11-2 and TRBJ2-1, with TRBD2 matching over 9 bases. V shed 7 bases, J shed 4 bases, and the junction held 8 bases outside the gene matches. Germline V gene lookup returns CDR1 SGHAT and CDR2 FQNNGV. This CDR3 has 15 residues.

In its sample, this clonotype was seen a few times. The V and J genes are TRBV7-2 and TRBJ1-1; maybe TRBD1 (5 bases). Per germline, CDR1 SGHTA and CDR2 FQGNSA. V lost 5 bases and J 5 bases, leaving 12 bases between the germline ends. The CDR3 sequence is 13 residues long. The CDR3 protein is CASSLRRGTEAFF. DNA for the CDR3: TGTGCCAGCAGCCTTCGGAGGGGAACTGAAGCTTTCTTT.

The chain uses TRBV7-2 and TRBJ2-7, with D possibly being TRBD1 (6 bases). CDR1 is SGHTA, CDR2 FQGNSA, per germline. The CDR3 spans 15 residues. Between the trimmed V and J ends, which lost 4 bases and 1 base, there was a span of 14 bases. Here the CDR3 reads CASSSRGHRSYEQYF. The DNA for the CDR3 is TGTGCCAGCAGCTCAAGGGGACACCGATCCTACGAGCAGTACTTC. Variable domain in full (rest from reference TRBV7-2 and TRBJ2-7): GAGVSQSPSNKVTEKGKDVELRCDPISGHTALYWYRQSLGQGLEFLIYFQGNSAPDKSGLPSDRFSAERTGGSVSTLTIQRTQQEDSAVYLCASSSRGHRSYEQYFGPGTRLTVT.

This chain uses TRBV30 with TRBJ2-6; D is unclear. Trimming cost V 5 bases and J 8 bases, with 10 bases left between them. The CDR3 has 12 residues. CDR1 and CDR2 (germline): GTSNPN, SVGIG (reference sequence). CDR3 nucleotides: TGTGCCTGGTCCGTAATGTCCAACGTCCTGACTTTC. This gives the protein CAWSVMSNVLTF.

V and J are TRBV30 and TRBJ2-7, with a weak D call TRBD1 (6 bases). CDR1 is GTSNPN, CDR2 SVGIG, per germline (reference sequence). The germline V and J ends were trimmed by 5 bases and 2 bases, with 10 bases remaining between them. The CDR3 has 12 residues. In nucleotides, the CDR3 is TGTGCCTGGCAGGGGCGGACCTACGAGCAGTACTTC. This sequence encodes CAWQGRTYEQYF.

V and J are TRBV29-1 and TRBJ2-5; no clear D. Trimming stripped 8 bases from V and 7 bases from J, with 17 bases between. Germline V gives CDR1 SQVTM, CDR2 ANQGSEA. The CDR3 sequence is 12 residues long. CDR3 amino acids: CSTRRGKGTQYF. CDR3 DNA: TGCAGCACCCGACGAGGAAAGGGGACCCAGTACTTC.

This clonotype has more than one count but fewer than ten. The chain recombines TRBV5-1 with TRBJ2-7; D may match TRBD1 or TRBD2 (5 bases each). V was trimmed by 4 bases and J by 6 bases, leaving 20 bases between them. The CDR3 runs 15 residues. The V gene's germline CDR1 is SGHRS and CDR2 YFSETQ. The CDR3 nucleotides read TGCGCCAGCAGCATCTCGTCGACAGCGGCGGGCGAGCAGTACTTC. Amino acid sequence: CASSISSTAAGEQYF.

The chain employs TRBV7-9 and TRBJ2-1; TRBD2 aligns across 9 bases. The CDR3 totals 15 residues. The V and J ends lost 1 base and 7 bases, in that order; junction bases with no gene match: 5. The germline CDR1 and CDR2 sequences are SEHNR and FQNEAQ (reference sequence). The CDR3 DNA reads as TGTGCCAGCAGCTTAGTGGATAGCGGGGGAAATGAGCAGTTCTTC. Encoded protein: CASSLVDSGGNEQFF.

This clonotype turned up a few times. The gene calls are TRBV28 and TRBJ2-5; D possibly matches TRBD1 or TRBD2 (6 bases each). Germline-derived CDR1 and CDR2 are MDHEN and SYDVKM. Trimming removed 3 bases at V and 6 bases at J, with 14 bases between. The CDR3 is made up of 14 amino acids. The CDR3 region is CASSFVGGLKTQYF. The CDR3 DNA reads as TGTGCCAGCAGTTTCGTGGGGGGCTTAAAGACCCAGTACTTC. The full variable domain, in which reference TRBV28 and TRBJ2-5 provide the parts outside the CDR3, is DVKVTQSSRYLVKRTGEKVFLECVQDMDHENMFWYRQDPGLGLRLIYFSYDVKMKEKGDIPEGYSVSREKKERFSLILESASTNQTSMYLCASSFVGGLKTQYFGPGTRLLVL.

The chain uses TRBV7-2 and TRBJ2-5; 7 positions match TRBD2. The J segment lost 5 bases and the V segment lost 5 bases, leaving 17 bases of the junction unmatched. Germline values: CDR1 SGHTA, CDR2 FQGNSA. The CDR3 is 17 residues long. CDR3: CASSPGTNTLNRETQYF. Written as DNA, the CDR3 is TGTGCCAGCAGCCCCGGGACTAACACCCTAAATCGGGAGACCCAGTACTTC.

This rearrangement joins TRBV9 to TRBJ1-5; 10 bases align to TRBD1. Germline V gene data show CDR1 as SGDLS and CDR2 as YYNGEE. The CDR3 extends over 14 amino acids. V lost 2 bases, J lost 5 bases, and 1 base stayed unmatched. The chain's CDR3 is CASSVGTGDQPQHF. CDR3 sequence (DNA): TGTGCCAGCAGCGTCGGGACAGGGGATCAGCCCCAGCATTTT.

The chain recombines TRBV5-1 with TRBJ2-3; D unresolved. CDR1 and CDR2 from the germline V gene are SGHRS and YFSETQ. The CDR3 is 14 residues long. Deletions cut 7 bases from V and 2 bases from J, with 14 bases between. The DNA for the CDR3 is TGCGCCAGCGTGGTGGATCCCAACACAGATACGCAGTATTTT. It is translated as CASVVDPNTDTQYF.

This clonotype was counted many times. This sequence joins TRBV5-1 and TRBJ2-2; TRBD1 is a possible D gene (6 bases). Trimming shortened V by 3 bases and J by 4 bases, and 22 bases separated the two germline ends. Per germline, CDR1 SGHRS and CDR2 YFSETQ. The CDR3 has 18 amino acids. CDR3 residues: CASSSILYQGIGTGELFF. The DNA for the CDR3 is TGCGCCAGCAGCTCAATTCTGTACCAGGGGATTGGCACCGGGGAGCTGTTTTTT.

There are a few counts of this clonotype. The chain links TRBV20-1 to TRBJ1-1; D remains ambiguous. This CDR3 comprises 11 residues. The ends were cut back, 3 bases at V and 6 bases at J, with 8 bases in the middle. CDR1 and CDR2 from the germline V gene are DFQATT and SNEGSKA (reference sequence). The DNA for the CDR3 is TGCAGTGCTAGCAGTCAACCTGAAGCTTTCTTT. Translation: CSASSQPEAFF.

V and J are TRBV5-1 and TRBJ2-5, with 7 bases identical to TRBD2. CDR1 is SGHRS, CDR2 YFSETQ, per germline. The CDR3 is 13 residues long. J was trimmed by 2 bases and V by 6 bases; bases with no gene match: 4. This CDR3 is CASTPSGQETQYF. The CDR3 DNA reads TGCGCCAGCACCCCTAGCGGACAAGAGACCCAGTACTTC.

The genes are TRBV11-2 and TRBJ2-5; D call uncertain. Germline loops: CDR1 SGHAT, CDR2 FQNNGV. This CDR3 is built from 17 residues. Deletions cut 1 base from V and 5 bases from J, with 20 bases between. This chain's CDR3 is CASSLGPNVEHGETQYF. The CDR3 region has the DNA TGTGCCAGCAGCTTAGGCCCCAATGTGGAGCACGGGGAGACCCAGTACTTC.

This clonotype was picked up a small number of times. The junction shows a germline mismatch at one end, possibly a read error. J is TRBJ2-3 and V is TRBV20-1; TRBD2 matches at 8 bases. This CDR3 region has 11 residues. Germline V gives CDR1 DFQATT, CDR2 SNEGSKA (reference sequence). The CDR3 is CSVKPLAETVF. The DNA for the CDR3 is TGCAGTGTTAAACCACTAGCGGAGACCGTCTTT.

V is TRBV3-1 and J is TRBJ1-2, with D possibly TRBD1 on 6 matching bases. The V end lost 8 bases, the J end lost 7 bases, and 14 bases lay between the germline ends. Germline loops: CDR1 LGHDT, CDR2 YNNKEL (reference sequence). There are 12 residues in the CDR3. In DNA, the CDR3 is TGTGCCAGCGGCAGGGGACTGCGTGGCTACACCTTC. Its protein is CASGRGLRGYTF.

The chain employs TRBV6-1 and TRBJ1-2, with TRBD1 identical over 9 bases. V trimming: 5 bases; J trimming: 2 bases; junction bases outside the gene matches: 3. Germline loops: CDR1 MNHNS, CDR2 SASEGT. The CDR3 sequence is 14 residues long. The CDR3 DNA reads TGTGCCAGCAGTAGGGGGACAGGGAACTATGGCTACACCTTC. Protein product: CASSRGTGNYGYTF.

In its sample, this clonotype was seen many times. The chain is built from TRBV4-2 and TRBJ2-1; a possible D gene is TRBD1 (5 bases). Trimming cost V 0 bases and J 4 bases, with 13 bases left between them. The V gene's germline CDR1 is LGHNA and CDR2 YNFKEQ. This CDR3 is built from 16 residues. CDR3 region: CASSQDESQGYNEQFF. The CDR3 DNA reads TGTGCCAGCAGCCAAGATGAAAGTCAGGGTTACAATGAGCAGTTCTTC.

This chain connects TRBV20-1 to TRBJ2-7, with 7 nucleotides matching TRBD2. The V gene's germline CDR1 is DFQATT and CDR2 SNEGSKA (reference sequence). The CDR3 spans 14 residues. V was pared by 1 base and J by 7 bases, with 10 bases of the junction left unmatched. The CDR3 here is CSARVSGTPGEQYF. CDR3 coding DNA: TGCAGTGCTAGAGTGAGCGGGACGCCCGGGGAGCAGTACTTC.

The rearrangement uses TRBV20-1 and TRBJ2-1; D ambiguous. Germline values: CDR1 DFQATT, CDR2 SNEGSKA (reference sequence). There are 12 residues in the CDR3. Trimming took off 1 base at V and 5 bases at J, with 6 bases between the two ends. CDR3: CSARALNNEQFF. CDR3 in DNA: TGCAGTGCTAGAGCTCTAAACAATGAGCAGTTCTTC.

This clonotype was seen only a few times. V usage is TRBV6-1 and J usage is TRBJ2-7; 10 bases line up with TRBD2. After removal of 7 bases from V and 2 bases from J, the junction contained 2 bases not matched to a gene. The CDR3 is 13 amino acids. The germline V gene has CDR1 MNHNS and CDR2 SASEGT. CDR3 DNA: TGTGCCAGCAAGGGGACTAGCGCCTACGAGCAGTACTTC. As protein: CASKGTSAYEQYF.

This clonotype was observed many times. The chain is built from TRBV7-9 and TRBJ2-7, with D tentatively TRBD1 (6 bases). The V and J ends lost 9 bases and 7 bases respectively, with 16 bases between them. The CDR3 spans 12 residues. Germline-derived CDR1 and CDR2 are SEHNR and FQNEAQ (reference sequence). The CDR3 sequence is CASNEGTREQYF. The DNA for the CDR3 is TGTGCCAGTAATGAGGGGACAAGAGAGCAGTACTTC.